Following are 18 T cell receptor beta chains from one sample sequenced in a study of blood T cell repertoires in COVID-19. Sequencing used immunoSEQ multiplex PCR; TCRdb keeps in-frame clones, though not all of them. The data contain around 190,000 clones, roughly 87% of them singletons. The sequenced material came from PBMCs or T cells enriched from blood (not recorded which). These receptors originate from a young man with acute COVID-19.

The V and J genes are TRBV7-3 and TRBJ2-1; D possibly corresponds to TRBD2 (5 bases). The V gene lost 5 bases and the J gene lost 0 bases, with 17 bases spanning the gap. Germline lookup yields CDR1 SGHTA and CDR2 FQGTGA. The CDR3 is 17 residues long. Here the CDR3 reads CASSPPPYRGSYNEQFF. CDR3 nucleotides: TGTGCCAGCAGCCCTCCGCCTTACCGGGGCTCCTACAATGAGCAGTTCTTC.

The table lists this clone with a count of one. This chain uses TRBV5-5 with TRBJ1-2, with 8 bases fitting TRBD1. The germline CDR1 and CDR2 sequences are SGHKS and YYEKEE (reference sequence). Trimming at V came to 4 bases and at J to 3 bases, leaving 11 bases not matched to a gene. The CDR3 is 16 amino acids. The chain's CDR3 is CASSPNQGAGDYGYTF. The DNA for the CDR3 is TGTGCCAGCAGCCCGAATCAGGGGGCCGGGGACTATGGCTACACCTTC.

The chain recombines TRBV4-2 with TRBJ2-3; 10 nucleotides agree with TRBD2. The CDR3 is made up of 15 amino acids. Germline CDR1 and CDR2: LGHNA and YNFKEQ. Trimming at V came to 5 bases and at J to 3 bases, leaving 5 bases not matched to a gene. The CDR3 region has the DNA TGTGCCAGCAGCGGACTAGCGGAAGAGACAGATACGCAGTATTTT. This codes for CASSGLAEETDTQYF.

This chain joins TRBV30 and TRBJ2-7; 10 bases agree with TRBD2. V lost 5 bases to trimming and J lost 0 bases; unmatched junction nucleotides: 19. The CDR3 contains 19 residues. CDR1 is GTSNPN and CDR2 is SVGIG in the germline V gene (reference sequence). The CDR3 bases are TGTGCCTGGGCCCTAGGACTAGCGGAAGTATTAAACTACTCCTACGAGCAGTACTTC. As protein: CAWALGLAEVLNYSYEQYF. The full variable domain, completed using reference TRBV30 and TRBJ2-7, is SQTIHQWPATLVQPVGSPLSLECTVEGTSNPNLYWYRQAAGRGLQLLFYSVGIGQISSEVPQNLSASRPQDRQFILSSKKLLLSDSGFYLCAWALGLAEVLNYSYEQYFGPGTRLTVT.

The chain carries TRBV5-6 and TRBJ2-7; D not certain. This CDR3 comprises 12 residues. V lost 4 bases and J 7 bases, leaving 12 bases between the germline ends. Germline V gives CDR1 SGHDT, CDR2 YYEEEE. DNA for the CDR3: TGTGCCAGCAGCCTCATAACCCAGGAGCAGTACTTC. It yields the protein CASSLITQEQYF.

The chain carries TRBV28 and TRBJ1-2; TRBD1 agrees at 8 bases. Losses at the gene ends were 7 bases for V and 4 bases for J; bases not matched to a gene: 5. The CDR3 extends over 13 amino acids. The germline gives CDR1 MDHEN, CDR2 SYDVKM. This chain's CDR3 is CASTPDRAYGYTF. As DNA, the CDR3 is TGTGCCAGCACTCCGGACAGGGCCTATGGCTACACCTTC.

This clone was observed a few times. The gene calls are TRBV27 and TRBJ1-1, with D perhaps TRBD1 (5 bases). V lost 5 bases to trimming and J lost 1 base, with 11 bases between them. Germline V CDR1 and CDR2: MNHEY, SMNVEV (reference sequence). The CDR3 has 14 residues. The DNA of the CDR3 is TGTGCCAGCAGTCGCGCGGGGGGGAACACTGAAGCTTTCTTT. This codes for CASSRAGGNTEAFF.

The table lists this clone with a count of one. The rearrangement links TRBV6-6 to TRBJ1-5; D ambiguous. V was pared by 6 bases and J by 2 bases, with 14 bases between. Germline CDR1 is MNHNY and CDR2 is SVGAGI (reference sequence). This CDR3 is 15 amino acids long. CDR3 protein: CASSPEQFGNQPQHF. The DNA of the CDR3 is TGTGCCAGCAGCCCCGAGCAATTTGGCAATCAGCCCCAGCATTTT.

The J gene is TRBJ2-5, the V gene TRBV2, with 8 bases that match TRBD1. This CDR3 region has 14 residues. Germline CDR1 reads SNHLY; CDR2 reads FYNNEI. J was trimmed by 5 bases and V by 6 bases; bases with no gene match: 8. The CDR3 region has the DNA TGTGCCAGCAGCAGACAGGGGAAGTGGGAGACCCAGTACTTC. Encoded protein: CASSRQGKWETQYF.

V is TRBV4-2 and J is TRBJ1-1; 9 bases fit TRBD1. The J segment lost 5 bases and the V segment lost 2 bases, leaving 9 bases of the junction unmatched. Germline V gene sequence: CDR1 LGHNA, CDR2 YNFKEQ. The length of the CDR3 is 16 residues. The CDR3 loop is CASSQPLGTGMTEAFF. CDR3 DNA sequence: TGTGCCAGCAGCCAACCTCTCGGGACAGGGATGACTGAAGCTTTCTTT.

The chain combines TRBV27 with TRBJ1-1, with D unclear. V shed 8 bases and J shed 0 bases, with 13 bases lying between them. CDR1 and CDR2 (germline): MNHEY, SMNVEV (reference sequence). The CDR3 consists of 14 residues. CDR3 bases: TGTGCCAGCGATTCGACACAGATGAACACTGAAGCTTTCTTT. Protein: CASDSTQMNTEAFF.

The chain joins TRBV28 to TRBJ1-5, with D maybe TRBD1 (6 bases). The CDR3 totals 17 residues. Trimming shortened V by 6 bases and J by 6 bases, and 24 bases separated the two germline ends. Looked up from germline, CDR1 is MDHEN and CDR2 is SYDVKM. The DNA for the CDR3 is TGTGCCAGCAGACCCCGAGCCTTAAACAGGGTTACTCAGCCCCAGCATTTT. Residues: CASRPRALNRVTQPQHF.

In the case of this clone: Compared with germline, one end of the junction differs, possibly owing to a read error. The chain is built from TRBV27 and TRBJ2-1, with D perhaps TRBD2 (6 bases). The germline gives CDR1 MNHEY, CDR2 SMNVEV (reference sequence). This CDR3 contains 14 residues. The CDR3 DNA sequence: TGTGCCAGCCGTTTGGGAGGATCGTACAATGAGCAGTTCTTC. It encodes CASRLGGSYNEQFF.

The chain is built from TRBV3-1 (or the pseudogene TRBV3-2) and TRBJ2-1; 11 bases map to TRBD2. CDR1 and CDR2 from the germline V gene are LGHDT and YNNKEL (reference sequence). After removal of 1 base from V and 8 bases from J, the junction contained 4 bases not matched to a gene. The CDR3 contains 15 residues. This chain's CDR3 is CASSQGTSGLHEQFF. The CDR3 nucleotides read TGTGCCAGCAGCCAAGGGACTAGCGGGCTCCATGAGCAGTTCTTC.

This clone was found many times. The rearrangement links TRBV2 to TRBJ2-3; D gene uncertain. Germline-derived CDR1 and CDR2 are SNHLY and FYNNEI. Between the trimmed V and J ends, which lost 7 bases and 0 bases, there was a span of 8 bases. The CDR3 is made up of 13 amino acids. Here the CDR3 DNA reads TGTGCCAGCAATAGTAGAAGCACAGATACGCAGTATTTT. Its protein product is CASNSRSTDTQYF.

This clone was detected once. This chain links TRBV12-2 with TRBJ2-5; the D call TRBD2 from the table was never checked on the DNA. TRBV12-2 is described as a pseudogene. The CDR3 runs to 15 residues. CDR3 nucleotides: TGTGCAAGTCGGCCCTCCCCGGGGGGCGAGGAGACCCAGTACTTC. Amino acid sequence: CASRPSPGGEETQYF.

The chain combines TRBV11-2 with TRBJ2-1; 8 bases are shared with TRBD1. V lost 0 bases, J lost 2 bases, and 3 bases stayed unmatched. The CDR3 sequence is 16 residues long. The V gene's germline CDR1 is SGHAT and CDR2 FQNNGV. In nucleotides, the CDR3 is TGTGCCAGCAGCTTAGATCCGGGACAGGCCTACAATGAGCAGTTCTTC. Encoded protein: CASSLDPGQAYNEQFF.

V usage is TRBV19 and J usage is TRBJ1-1; D is possibly TRBD1 (5 bases). The CDR3 has 15 amino acids. CDR1 LNHDA and CDR2 SQIVND come from the germline V gene (reference sequence). V dropped 3 bases and J dropped 5 bases, with 16 bases sitting between them. CDR3 region: CASSMDRFGGTEAFF. For the CDR3, the DNA is TGTGCCAGTAGTATGGACCGGTTTGGGGGGACTGAAGCTTTCTTT.